This note documents a single T cell receptor (beta chain) sequence. This sample was included in a study of control samples from healthy donors and cancer patients. The CDR3 runs 13 residues. CDR1 is MNHEY, CDR2 SVGEGT, per germline. V lost 2 bases and J lost 1, with 5 bases in between. The method was immunoSEQ multiplex PCR; TCRdb's version includes in-frame clones alone and lacks a portion of them. The table has over 150,000 clones, 85% to 95% seen once. This sequence was found in a woman in her late teens or twenties in good health. Sequences were obtained from blood. The V and J genes are TRBV6-2 or TRBV6-3 and TRBJ2-5, with D possibly being TRBD2 (5 bases). CDR3 protein: CASSYLAQETQYF. CDR3 DNA: TGTGCCAGCAGTTACCTAGCCCAAGAGACCCAGTACTTC.